A selection of T cell receptor beta chains follows, all from one sample in a study of cytomegalovirus exposure and HLA in healthy donors. Profiled with immunoSEQ multiplex PCR; TCRdb holds only in-frame clones, not every one. The profile shows 100,000 to 150,000 clones, roughly 74% of them singletons. What was sequenced was PBMCs. Source of these receptors: a woman aged 45-65 years in good health and CMV-seropositive. Each CDR3 is given with its conserved first and last residue. Some rows mark clone size as missing; the rest say once, few, many or name a class of expanded clone.

V	J	size	CDR3
TRBV11-2	TRBJ1-5	few	CASSFRDTNQPQHF
TRBV5-1	TRBJ2-3	.	CASSLTGTSEVTQYF
TRBV7-8	TRBJ2-1	once	CASSLGLAGDGNEQFF
TRBV19	TRBJ1-2	.	CASTGQGYGYTF
TRBV5-1	TRBJ1-1	.	CASSSRGGDIDRKTEAFF
TRBV28	TRBJ1-2	once	CASNRANYGYTF
TRBV19	TRBJ2-1	.	CASSIELAGNNEQFF
TRBV2	TRBJ2-2	.	CASRTGLNTGELFF
TRBV7-8	TRBJ1-4	.	CASSRGGSSGATNEKLFF
TRBV6-6	TRBJ2-3	.	CASSYPAGTQYF
TRBV11-2	TRBJ2-1	.	CASSLSPTGGYNEQFF
TRBV10-2	TRBJ1-3	.	CASRQGGGNTIYF
TRBV28	TRBJ1-5	.	CASRKDRGGGNQPQHF
TRBV4-1	TRBJ2-3	few	CASSQVIAGGLGATDTQYF
TRBV29-1	TRBJ2-5	once	CSVEDRAYRAGASLREQYF
TRBV4-3	TRBJ2-1	.	CASSPGDSYNEQFF
TRBV6-6	TRBJ1-1	few	CASRYVWGQDTEAFF
TRBV7-2	TRBJ2-3	once	CASSRTREDTQYF
TRBV7-2	TRBJ1-3	.	CASQPGWSSGNTIYF
TRBV2	TRBJ2-4	.	CASSFYTGVGKNIQYF
TRBV6-6	TRBJ1-4	.	CASSYDRGIEKLFF
TRBV7-3	TRBJ1-1	.	CASSPDIRGNTEAFF
TRBV5-4	TRBJ2-1	once	CASSSRTRVHNEQFF
TRBV10-2	TRBJ2-7	.	CASSETGTSYEQYF
TRBV5-1	TRBJ2-1	.	CASSRLSDYNEQFF
TRBV29-1	TRBJ2-3	.	CSVETFVDRITDTQYF
TRBV28	TRBJ2-3	.	CASTTGGQGADTQYF
TRBV29-1	TRBJ2-1	.	CSANRGDNEQFF
TRBV5-4	TRBJ1-2	.	CASSSRGDYGYTF
TRBV18	TRBJ2-7	.	CASSPSPGTDPEQYF
TRBV30	TRBJ1-2	.	CARLGHSNYGYTF
TRBV15	TRBJ2-3	.	CATSMRTGRTDTQYF
TRBV9	TRBJ2-1	.	CASSVGGTSGGYNEQFF
TRBV5-1	TRBJ1-2	.	CASSANIIRNRGDGYTF
TRBV5-1	TRBJ1-1	.	CASREPGGNTEAFF